This T cell receptor (beta chain) was documented in a study of shared clonotypes between healthy human individuals. The CDR3 totals 13 residues. V was shortened by 9 bases and J by 7 bases, with 15 bases between the two germline ends. Per the germline V gene, CDR1 is LNHDA and CDR2 is SQIVND (reference sequence). Sequenced by immunoSEQ multiplex PCR; TCRdb stores in-frame clones only, minus some. This sample yields 1.6 million or so clones, of which less than 99% are seen a single time; roughly 0.36% belongs to the top ten. Sequencing used naive CD4+ T cells sorted from blood. The sample's subset: CD45RA+ positively selected. The V and J genes are TRBV19 and TRBJ1-4, with a possible D match to TRBD1 (6 bases). The clonotype originates from a man younger than 45 in good health. In nucleotides, the CDR3 is TGTGCCAGGGAAGGGGGGGAGTGTGAAAAACTGTTTTTT. Residues: CAREGGECEKLFF.